A selection of T cell receptor beta chains follows, all from one sample in a study of shared clonotypes between healthy human individuals. Repertoires were generated with immunoSEQ multiplex PCR, while TCRdb's copy carries only in-frame clones and drops some. The sample lists approximately 2,300,000 clones, roughly 90% occurring once. Sequencing was performed on naive CD4+ T cells from PBMCs. The receptors were sampled from a man between 18 and 35 years old in good health. Some clones in this sample may be carry-over from other donors' samples. The CDR3 runs from the conserved cysteine through the conserved F or W. Fields, in order: D gene, clone size, J gene, V gene, CDR3 DNA, CDR3 protein. D genes are given only for firm matches. Clone size appears in some rows only: once, few, many, or a class for an expanded clone.

D gene: -; clone size: -; J gene: TRBJ2-5; V gene: TRBV5-1; CDR3 DNA: TGCGCCAGCAGCCTCGGACGGGACCAAGAGACCCAGTACTTC; CDR3 protein: CASSLGRDQETQYF
D gene: -; clone size: -; J gene: TRBJ2-5; V gene: TRBV7-8; CDR3 DNA: TGTGCCAGCAGCTTAGCTGGGGGATCGCCCCAAGAGACCCAGTACTTC; CDR3 protein: CASSLAGGSPQETQYF
D gene: TRBD1; clone size: -; J gene: TRBJ1-1; V gene: TRBV7-2; CDR3 DNA: TGTGCCAGCAGCTTAACAGGGGGCGCTCCTGAAGCTTTCTTT; CDR3 protein: CASSLTGGAPEAFF
D gene: -; clone size: -; J gene: TRBJ2-5; V gene: TRBV5-4; CDR3 DNA: TGTGCCAGCAGCTTGGCGGTTGGAAGCCAAGAGACCCAGTACTTC; CDR3 protein: CASSLAVGSQETQYF
D gene: -; clone size: -; J gene: TRBJ2-7; V gene: TRBV11-2; CDR3 DNA: TGTGCCAGCAGCTTAGCGGTCGGCAGCCACTCCTACGAGCAGTACTTC; CDR3 protein: CASSLAVGSHSYEQYF
D gene: -; clone size: -; J gene: TRBJ1-1; V gene: TRBV4-3; CDR3 DNA: TGCGCCAGCAGCCAAGAATACCGGTACACTGAAGCTTTCTTT; CDR3 protein: CASSQEYRYTEAFF
D gene: -; clone size: -; J gene: TRBJ2-5; V gene: TRBV27; CDR3 DNA: TGTGCCAGCAGTGGCACGGGGTCCCAAGAGACCCAGTACTTC; CDR3 protein: CASSGTGSQETQYF
D gene: -; clone size: -; J gene: TRBJ2-4; V gene: TRBV2; CDR3 DNA: TGTGCCAGCAGTGTGCCCGGGTTGGGCAAAAACATTCAGTACTTC; CDR3 protein: CASSVPGLGKNIQYF
D gene: TRBD2; clone size: -; J gene: TRBJ2-1; V gene: TRBV29-1; CDR3 DNA: TGCAGCGTAGAGACTAGCGGGAGCTCCTACAATGAGCAGTTCTTC; CDR3 protein: CSVETSGSSYNEQFF
D gene: -; clone size: -; J gene: TRBJ1-1; V gene: TRBV6-6; CDR3 DNA: TGTGCCAGCAGTTACGGGGGCGAGGTGAACACTGAAGCTTTCTTT; CDR3 protein: CASSYGGEVNTEAFF
D gene: TRBD2; clone size: -; J gene: TRBJ2-1; V gene: TRBV30; CDR3 DNA: TGTGCCTGGAGTAAGCTAGCGGGAGTTAGCGAGCAGTTCTTC; CDR3 protein: CAWSKLAGVSEQFF
D gene: -; clone size: few; J gene: TRBJ2-2; V gene: TRBV15; CDR3 DNA: TGTGCCACCAGCAGAGACAGAACGAACACCGGGGAGCTGTTTTTT; CDR3 protein: CATSRDRTNTGELFF
D gene: TRBD1; clone size: -; J gene: TRBJ2-7; V gene: TRBV15; CDR3 DNA: TGTGCCACCAGTCGACAGGGGCCCTACGAGCAGTACTTC; CDR3 protein: CATSRQGPYEQYF
D gene: -; clone size: -; J gene: TRBJ1-5; V gene: TRBV19; CDR3 DNA: TGTGCCAGTAGGGGGGCCATTATAGTTCAGCCCCAGCATTTT; CDR3 protein: CASRGAIIVQPQHF
D gene: -; clone size: -; J gene: TRBJ1-2; V gene: TRBV5-4; CDR3 DNA: TGTGCCAGCAGCGGGCCAGGGAGAGGCGATGGCTACACCTTC; CDR3 protein: CASSGPGRGDGYTF
D gene: -; clone size: -; J gene: TRBJ2-1; V gene: TRBV5-1; CDR3 DNA: TGCGCCAGCAGCCCCGGTGGATACAATGAGCAGTTCTTC; CDR3 protein: CASSPGGYNEQFF
D gene: -; clone size: -; J gene: TRBJ2-5; V gene: TRBV5-4; CDR3 DNA: TGTGCCAGCAGCTACCAGGTAGGAGAGACCCAGTACTTC; CDR3 protein: CASSYQVGETQYF
D gene: -; clone size: -; J gene: TRBJ2-1; V gene: TRBV11-2; CDR3 DNA: TGTGCCAGCAGCTTAGATTGGTCCAGGGGCCCCTACAATGAGCAGTTCTTC; CDR3 protein: CASSLDWSRGPYNEQFF
D gene: -; clone size: -; J gene: TRBJ2-3; V gene: TRBV7-6; CDR3 DNA: TGTGCCAGCACCCGATTCGTGGCAGATACGCAGTATTTT; CDR3 protein: CASTRFVADTQYF
D gene: TRBD1; clone size: -; J gene: TRBJ2-7; V gene: TRBV28; CDR3 DNA: TGTGCCAGCAGGATGACAGGGGGAACTCGAGAGCAGTACTTC; CDR3 protein: CASRMTGGTREQYF
D gene: -; clone size: -; J gene: TRBJ2-2; V gene: TRBV7-3; CDR3 DNA: TGTGCCAGCAGCTTAAATACGGGGAGTGGCGGGGAGCTGTTTTTT; CDR3 protein: CASSLNTGSGGELFF
D gene: TRBD1; clone size: -; J gene: TRBJ1-5; V gene: TRBV28; CDR3 DNA: TGTGCCAGCAGCTCGGGACAGGGGAGAACGCATTTT; CDR3 protein: CASSSGQGRTHF
D gene: -; clone size: -; J gene: TRBJ2-7; V gene: TRBV11-2; CDR3 DNA: TGTGCCAGCAGCTCACAGGGTCTCGAGCAGTACTTC; CDR3 protein: CASSSQGLEQYF
D gene: -; clone size: -; J gene: TRBJ1-5; V gene: TRBV7-2; CDR3 DNA: TGTGCCAGCAGCTTAGTCCCGTTCAATCAGCCCCAGCATTTT; CDR3 protein: CASSLVPFNQPQHF
D gene: -; clone size: -; J gene: TRBJ2-7; V gene: TRBV15; CDR3 DNA: TGTGCCACCAGCAGAGAAGTCGACCCCGGGACGGGCTCCTACGAGCAGTACTTC; CDR3 protein: CATSREVDPGTGSYEQYF
D gene: -; clone size: few; J gene: TRBJ1-1; V gene: TRBV2; CDR3 DNA: TGTGCCACCGGGGTCGCATCAGGGGATCCTGAAGCTTTCTTT; CDR3 protein: CATGVASGDPEAFF
D gene: TRBD1; clone size: once; J gene: TRBJ1-4; V gene: TRBV28; CDR3 DNA: TGTGCCAGCAGTGCGGGTCGGGACAGGGTATTCGGGAAGGAAAAACTGTTTTTT; CDR3 protein: CASSAGRDRVFGKEKLFF
D gene: -; clone size: -; J gene: TRBJ2-1; V gene: TRBV6-5; CDR3 DNA: TGTGCCACCACCGACAGGCCCTCGATCTACAATGAGCAGTTCTTC; CDR3 protein: CATTDRPSIYNEQFF
D gene: TRBD1; clone size: once; J gene: TRBJ2-2; V gene: TRBV15; CDR3 DNA: TGTGCCACCAGCAGAGACGACAGGGGGCGCCCCGGGGAGCTGTTTTTT; CDR3 protein: CATSRDDRGRPGELFF
D gene: TRBD2; clone size: -; J gene: TRBJ2-1; V gene: TRBV25-1; CDR3 DNA: TGTGCCAGCAGTGAATTTGTAGCGGGCCGCGAGCAGTTCTTC; CDR3 protein: CASSEFVAGREQFF
D gene: -; clone size: -; J gene: TRBJ2-7; V gene: TRBV29-1; CDR3 DNA: TGCAGCGTTGGTCGGGGCGGCGAGCAGTACTTC; CDR3 protein: CSVGRGGEQYF
D gene: -; clone size: few; J gene: TRBJ2-2; V gene: TRBV27; CDR3 DNA: TGTGCCAGCAGTTACAGGAACACCGGGGAGCTGTTTTTT; CDR3 protein: CASSYRNTGELFF
D gene: -; clone size: -; J gene: TRBJ1-1; V gene: TRBV28; CDR3 DNA: TGTGCCAGCAGTTTAGTGAGTCCCGGAGAAGCTTTCTTT; CDR3 protein: CASSLVSPGEAFF
D gene: -; clone size: once; J gene: TRBJ1-1; V gene: TRBV28; CDR3 DNA: TGTGCCAGCAGTTCTTGGTTCTCCCGTCCGCAAATCACTGAAGCTTTCTTT; CDR3 protein: CASSSWFSRPQITEAFF
D gene: TRBD1; clone size: -; J gene: TRBJ2-2; V gene: TRBV9; CDR3 DNA: TGTGCCAGCAGCGTTGGGACAGGGACCGGGGAGCTGTTTTTT; CDR3 protein: CASSVGTGTGELFF
D gene: TRBD1; clone size: -; J gene: TRBJ2-7; V gene: TRBV2; CDR3 DNA: TGTGCCAGTGACCCCGGGACAGGGAGTAACGAGCAGTACTTC; CDR3 protein: CASDPGTGSNEQYF
D gene: -; clone size: few; J gene: TRBJ2-6; V gene: TRBV7-2; CDR3 DNA: TGTGCCAGCAGCCTACAGGGCCCTGGGGCCAACGTCCTGACTTTC; CDR3 protein: CASSLQGPGANVLTF
D gene: -; clone size: -; J gene: TRBJ2-6; V gene: TRBV18; CDR3 DNA: TGTGCCAGCTCCCCCACTAGGGCTGGGGCCAACGTCCTGACTTTC; CDR3 protein: CASSPTRAGANVLTF
D gene: -; clone size: -; J gene: TRBJ2-4; V gene: TRBV15; CDR3 DNA: TGTGCCACCAGCCAGGGGCGCTCAGCCAAAAACATTCAGTACTTC; CDR3 protein: CATSQGRSAKNIQYF
D gene: -; clone size: -; J gene: TRBJ2-3; V gene: TRBV5-1; CDR3 DNA: TGCGCCAGCAGAGCGGAGGGTTCTAGCACAGATACGCAGTATTTT; CDR3 protein: CASRAEGSSTDTQYF
D gene: -; clone size: -; J gene: TRBJ1-1; V gene: TRBV28; CDR3 DNA: TGTGCCAGCAGTTTGACCGCCAACACTGAAGCTTTCTTT; CDR3 protein: CASSLTANTEAFF
D gene: TRBD2; clone size: -; J gene: TRBJ2-2; V gene: TRBV6-1; CDR3 DNA: TGTGCCAGCACCAAAAGCGGGACCTACACCGGGGAGCTGTTTTTT; CDR3 protein: CASTKSGTYTGELFF
D gene: TRBD2; clone size: -; J gene: TRBJ2-3; V gene: TRBV4-1; CDR3 DNA: TGCGCCAGCAGCCAACCTCCGACTAGCGGGAGGCCGGATACGCAGTATTTT; CDR3 protein: CASSQPPTSGRPDTQYF
D gene: TRBD2; clone size: -; J gene: TRBJ2-3; V gene: TRBV7-3; CDR3 DNA: TGTGCCAGCAGTCCACTAGGGACTAGCGCAGATACGCAGTATTTT; CDR3 protein: CASSPLGTSADTQYF
D gene: -; clone size: -; J gene: TRBJ2-7; V gene: TRBV5-1; CDR3 DNA: TGCGCCAGCAGCTTGGCCACGGCAGGGGGAGGTGAGCAGTACTTC; CDR3 protein: CASSLATAGGGEQYF
D gene: -; clone size: -; J gene: TRBJ2-5; V gene: TRBV6-5; CDR3 DNA: TGTGCCAGCAGTTACTCGATGGTAGGGGAGACCCAGTACTTC; CDR3 protein: CASSYSMVGETQYF
D gene: -; clone size: -; J gene: TRBJ1-1; V gene: TRBV15; CDR3 DNA: TGTGCCACCAGCAGAGATGAAGGATCTTATGAAGCTTTCTTT; CDR3 protein: CATSRDEGSYEAFF
D gene: -; clone size: -; J gene: TRBJ2-7; V gene: TRBV12-2; CDR3 DNA: TGTGCAAGTCGCCCACTTGACAGGGGGGTTGTCAGGGGAGAAAGCGAGCAGTACTTC; CDR3 protein: CASRPLDRGVVRGESEQYF
D gene: TRBD2; clone size: -; J gene: TRBJ2-7; V gene: TRBV4-1; CDR3 DNA: TGCGCCAGCAGCCCAGGACTAGCGGGAGGACGCTACGAGCAGTACTTC; CDR3 protein: CASSPGLAGGRYEQYF
D gene: -; clone size: few; J gene: TRBJ2-5; V gene: TRBV7-2; CDR3 DNA: TGTGCCAGCAGCTTAGGGACAGTACAAGAGACCCAGTACTTC; CDR3 protein: CASSLGTVQETQYF
D gene: TRBD2; clone size: -; J gene: TRBJ2-1; V gene: TRBV5-1; CDR3 DNA: TGCGCCAGCAGCCCGGGACTAGTCGACTACAATGAGCAGTTCTTC; CDR3 protein: CASSPGLVDYNEQFF
D gene: -; clone size: -; J gene: TRBJ1-1; V gene: TRBV4-1; CDR3 DNA: TGCGCCAGCAGCCATCGAGGGGACCCCACTGAAGCTTTCTTT; CDR3 protein: CASSHRGDPTEAFF